The TCR beta chain described here comes from a study of blood T cell repertoires in COVID-19. About the research overall: Sites in the United States, Italy and Spain provided acute and convalescent COVID-19 samples.

Only in-frame clones appear in the TCRdb table, and some are missing; sequencing was by immunoSEQ multiplex PCR. The sample lists some 260,000 clones, roughly 90% occurring once. CDR1 and CDR2 from the germline V gene are SGHNT and YYREEE (reference sequence). V lost 2 bases, J lost 4 bases, and 1 base stayed unmatched. The CDR3 runs 13 residues. The chain links TRBV5-4 to TRBJ1-1; TRBD1 matches 8 bases. Material for sequencing was peripheral blood. The receptor was derived from a woman in her twenties or thirties with acute or convalescent COVID-19. The CDR3 DNA follows: TGTGCCAGCAGCTTACAGGGGGGCACTGAAGCTTTCTTT. Encoded protein: CASSLQGGTEAFF.